Listed below are T cell receptor beta chains from one sample, sequenced in a study of identical twins. TCRdb called the 5' RACE reads again in MiXCR, with one record for every CDR3 protein. Here the sample spans 690,000 or so distinct CDR3 sequences, approximately 9% being singletons. These sequences were also reported in another study, on yellow fever vaccine responses in identical twins.

Sequences were obtained from PBMCs. The source of these receptors is a woman aged 18-30 years in good health. Both conserved end residues are part of each CDR3. A D gene is named only where the DNA matches it firmly. Clone size is stated in some rows and not others, as once, few, many or a class when expanded.

CASIPLAGQSSYNEQFF	TGTGCCAGCATTCCCCTAGCGGGACAGAGCTCCTACAATGAGCAGTTCTTC	TRBV28	TRBJ2-1	TRBD2	few	17
CASSLNSPRPQHF	TGTGCCAGCAGTTTAAACAGCCCAAGGCCCCAGCATTTT	TRBV12-3/TRBV12-4	TRBJ1-5	-	many	13
CASTSSHSFYEQYF	TGTGCCAGCACCTCATCCCACAGTTTTTACGAGCAGTACTTC	TRBV6-2/TRBV6-3	TRBJ2-7	-	few	14
CASSTRLAGQVDTQYF	TGTGCCAGCAGTACCAGACTAGCGGGACAGGTAGATACGCAGTATTTT	TRBV12-3/TRBV12-4	TRBJ2-3	TRBD2	-	16
CSATRGLGYEQYF	TGCAGCGCCACCAGGGGGCTGGGTTACGAGCAGTACTTC	TRBV29-1	TRBJ2-7	TRBD1	-	13
CSARVAGDAGELFF	TGCAGTGCTAGAGTAGCGGGAGATGCCGGGGAGCTGTTTTTT	TRBV20-1	TRBJ2-2	TRBD2	many	14
CASGLSLTSGILDTQYF	TGTGCTAGTGGTTTGTCCCTAACTAGCGGGATCCTGGATACGCAGTATTTT	TRBV12-5	TRBJ2-3	TRBD2	-	17
CASSDRDSEQYF	TGTGCCAGCAGTGACAGGGACTCCGAGCAGTACTTC	TRBV25-1	TRBJ2-7	-	-	12
CSARDDRNLWHEQYF	TGCAGTGCTAGAGACGACAGGAACTTATGGCACGAGCAGTACTTC	TRBV20-1	TRBJ2-7	-	-	15
CASSLARDLDTQYF	TGTGCCAGCAGCTTGGCCAGGGATTTAGATACGCAGTATTTT	TRBV5-5	TRBJ2-3	-	few	14
CSARDQMREGSYNEQFF	TGCAGTGCTAGAGATCAGATGCGGGAGGGATCCTACAATGAGCAGTTCTTC	TRBV20-1	TRBJ2-1	TRBD2	few	17
CASLLGTNTEAFF	TGTGCCAGCCTTTTGGGGACGAACACTGAAGCTTTCTTT	TRBV12-3/TRBV12-4	TRBJ1-1	-	few	13
CSVADLLTNTQYF	TGCAGCGTTGCTGACCTCCTCACAAATACGCAGTATTTT	TRBV29-1	TRBJ2-3	-	few	13